This entry lists 3 T cell receptor beta chains sequenced from one sample in a study of beta chain features in type 1 diabetes. Investigators reverse transcribed all isolated RNA, so they sequenced expressed TCRB transcripts. Data came from immunoSEQ multiplex PCR; TCRdb stores just in-frame clones and leaves some out. The data show about 360,000 clones, roughly 12% seen once. What was sequenced was naive CD4+ T cells from blood. These receptors originate from a man between 18 and 35 years old in good health.

CDR3 coding DNA: TGTGCCAGCAGCTTGGGAGCGGGACCAAATCTAGAGCAGTTCTTC. It translates to CASSLGAGPNLEQFF. This sequence joins TRBV13 and TRBJ2-1, with 7 bases that match TRBD2. This CDR3 contains 15 residues. Germline V gene sequence: CDR1 PRHDT, CDR2 FYEKMQ (reference sequence). Trimming cost V 3 bases and J 10 bases; bases outside gene matches: 12.

The chain has TRBV6-6 and TRBJ2-7, with D possibly matching TRBD2 (6 bases). The V and J ends lost 0 bases and 3 bases respectively, with 9 bases between them. The germline gives CDR1 MNHNY, CDR2 SVGAGI (reference sequence). This CDR3 spans 14 amino acids. The DNA of the CDR3 is TGTGCCAGCAGTTACTCGGGGGGAGACTACGAGCAGTACTTC. Protein sequence: CASSYSGGDYEQYF.

The chain uses TRBV4-1 and TRBJ2-1, with 7 bases identical to TRBD1. V lost 1 base to trimming and J lost 9 bases; unmatched junction nucleotides: 12. From germline, CDR1 is MGHRA and CDR2 YSYEKL. The CDR3 covers 16 residues. The CDR3 nucleotides read TGCGCCAGCAGCCAAGTCGACAGGGTCCTACGTCTTGAGCAGTTCTTC. Amino acids: CASSQVDRVLRLEQFF.